This TCR beta chain was observed in a study of blood T cell repertoires in COVID-19. As for the study in general: Nucleic acid was either cDNA or gDNA, and it came from T cells, B-cell-depleted T cells, or PBMCs.

The germline V gene encodes CDR1 SGHRS and CDR2 YFSETQ. V lost 4 bases and J lost 4; bases outside the gene matches: 6. The CDR3 runs 15 residues. Sequenced by immunoSEQ multiplex PCR; TCRdb stores in-frame clones only, minus some. In the table there are about 260,000 clones, around 80% of which are singletons. This chain links TRBV5-1 with TRBJ2-5, with TRBD2 identical over 11 bases. The TCR originated in a man aged 55 to 69 with acute or convalescent COVID-19. Sequenced: peripheral blood. Here the CDR3 DNA reads TGCGCCAGCAGCACCTCTAGCGGGGGGCGAGAGACCCAGTACTTC. Protein sequence: CASSTSSGGRETQYF.